Included here is one T cell receptor (beta chain) sequence, with context. The antigen is not known. This sample is drawn from a study of T-cell reconstitution after alpha-beta-depleted transplantation in children. The library targeted TCRbeta and was prepared with unique molecular identifiers. MiXCR was run by TCRdb on the PCR reads, yielding one entry per CDR3 protein. The sample contains about 830,000 distinct CDR3 sequences, approximately 15% of which appear only once. Study-wide findings and caveats: Roughly two months post-transplant, alpha-beta T cells reportedly originated from several hundred graft clones that had expanded. Surviving recipient T cells and thymic progenitors produced the high day-60 TCRbeta diversity seen in some patients. At one year after transplant, newly produced T cells mostly accounted for T-cell counts and diversity.

The source was PBMCs, mostly from graft donor cells, collected 360 days after TCRalphabeta/CD19-depleted stem cell transplant. This clonotype was obtained from a male patient younger than 18 who had a stem cell transplant for acute lymphoblastic leukemia, so the T cells may come from the graft donor.

In nucleotides, the CDR3 is TGTGCCAGCAGCTTAACCCCCTATCAACTTAAGCGGGAGGTAAACAATGAGCAGTTCTTC. Protein: CASSLTPYQLKREVNNEQFF. The chain joins TRBV7-3 to TRBJ2-1, with 9 bases matching TRBD2. V lost 0 bases and J lost 5; bases outside the gene matches: 17. Germline CDR1 and CDR2: SGHTA and FQGTGA. The CDR3 is 20 residues long.